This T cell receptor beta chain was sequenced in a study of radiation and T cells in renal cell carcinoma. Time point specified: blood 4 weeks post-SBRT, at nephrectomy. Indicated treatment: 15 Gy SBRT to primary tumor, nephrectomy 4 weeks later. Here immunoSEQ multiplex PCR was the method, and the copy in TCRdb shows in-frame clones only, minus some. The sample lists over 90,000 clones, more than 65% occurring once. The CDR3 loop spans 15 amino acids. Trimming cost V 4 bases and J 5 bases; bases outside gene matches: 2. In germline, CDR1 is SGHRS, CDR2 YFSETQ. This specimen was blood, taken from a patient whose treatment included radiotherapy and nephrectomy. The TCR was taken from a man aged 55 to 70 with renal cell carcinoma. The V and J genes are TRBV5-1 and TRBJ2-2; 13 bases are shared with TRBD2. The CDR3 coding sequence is TGCGCCAGCAGCCGGACTAGCGGGGGTACCGGGGAGCTGTTTTTT. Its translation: CASSRTSGGTGELFF.